These 8 T cell receptor beta chains share one sample of origin, sequenced in a study of cytomegalovirus exposure and HLA in healthy donors. Primers included in the PCR were 60 Vbeta and 13 Jbeta primers. The table came from immunoSEQ multiplex PCR; TCRdb's copy has only in-frame clones and leaves some out. The sample carries around 96,000 clones, around 76% recorded once. Input material: PBMCs. All receptors come from a man aged 25-45 years in good health and CMV-seropositive.

The V gene is TRBV19, the J gene TRBJ2-5; no clear D. The CDR3 runs 14 residues. V was pared by 4 bases and J by 1 base, with 10 bases between. The germline CDR1 and CDR2 sequences are LNHDA and SQIVND (reference sequence). The CDR3 region has the DNA TGTGCCAGTAGTAGGATAGGCGGCCAAGAGACCCAGTACTTC. Its translation is CASSRIGGQETQYF.

The J gene is TRBJ2-2, the V gene TRBV7-9; the match to TRBD2 covers 13 bases. The trim removed 5 bases at V and 0 bases at J, leaving 6 bases unmatched. This CDR3 has 18 residues. Germline CDR1 and CDR2: SEHNR and FQNEAQ (reference sequence). The CDR3 nucleotides read TGTGCCAGCAGCCCACCGACTAGCGGGGGGACGAACACCGGGGAGCTGTTTTTT. Encoded protein: CASSPPTSGGTNTGELFF. Filled out from reference TRBV7-9 and TRBJ2-2, the complete variable domain reads DTGVSQNPRHKITKRGQNVTFRCDPISEHNRLYWYRQTLGQGPEFLTYFQNEAQLEKSRLLSDRFSAERPKGSFSTLEIQRTEQGDSAMYLCASSPPTSGGTNTGELFFGEGSRLTVL.

V is TRBV11-3 and J is TRBJ2-2; D not certain. Germline-derived CDR1 and CDR2 are SGHNT and YENEEA. The V and J ends lost 1 base and 6 bases respectively, with 6 bases between them. The CDR3 is made up of 13 amino acids. As DNA, the CDR3 is TGTGCCAGCAGCTTAGGGTCGGCCGGGGAGCTGTTTTTT. Protein: CASSLGSAGELFF.

The V and J genes are TRBV14 and TRBJ2-5, with 10 bases identical to TRBD1. V lost 0 bases to trimming and J lost 4 bases; unmatched junction nucleotides: 2. Germline values: CDR1 SGHDN, CDR2 FVKESK. The CDR3 is 15 residues long. CDR3 DNA sequence: TGTGCCAGCAGCCAAGACCGGACAGGGGGAGAGACCCAGTACTTC. Translating gives CASSQDRTGGETQYF. Full variable domain (remainder filled in from reference TRBV14 and TRBJ2-5): EAGVTQFPSHSVIEKGQTVTLRCDPISGHDNLYWYRRVMGKEIKFLLHFVKESKQDESGMPNNRFLAERTGGTYSTLKVQPAELEDSGVYFCASSQDRTGGETQYFGPGTRLLVL.

This clone turned up a few times. This sequence joins TRBV7-2 and TRBJ1-6, with a weak D call TRBD1 (6 bases). Germline V gene sequence: CDR1 SGHTA, CDR2 FQGNSA. The CDR3 is made up of 16 amino acids. With 4 bases removed from V and 0 bases from J, the gap between germline ends came to 10 bases. The CDR3, as DNA: TGTGCCAGCAGCTCCGGACAGAGCTCCTATAATTCACCCCTCCACTTT. Its translation is CASSSGQSSYNSPLHF. Supplemented by reference TRBV7-2 and TRBJ1-6, the full variable domain reads GAGVSQSPSNKVTEKGKDVELRCDPISGHTALYWYRQSLGQGLEFLIYFQGNSAPDKSGLPSDRFSAERTGGSVSTLTIQRTQQEDSAVYLCASSSGQSSYNSPLHFGNGTRLTVT.

This chain uses TRBV2 with TRBJ1-5; 8 nucleotides align to TRBD1. Germline loops: CDR1 SNHLY, CDR2 FYNNEI. V was pared by 6 bases and J by 6 bases, with 10 bases of the junction left unmatched. The CDR3 is 15 residues long. The CDR3 sequence: CASSYIPGGGQPQHF. The CDR3 DNA reads as TGTGCCAGCAGCTATATACCAGGGGGCGGTCAGCCCCAGCATTTT.

The chain is built from TRBV9 and TRBJ2-1, with 7 positions matching TRBD2. CDR1 and CDR2 from the germline V gene are SGDLS and YYNGEE. This CDR3 is 17 amino acids long. The V and J ends lost 1 base and 9 bases, in that order; junction bases with no gene match: 16. The CDR3 loop reads CASSVYGVSAGFGEQFF. DNA for the CDR3: TGTGCCAGCAGCGTATACGGCGTGTCAGCGGGGTTCGGTGAGCAGTTCTTC.

The rearrangement joins TRBV9 to TRBJ2-1; D is unresolved. The CDR3 is made up of 14 amino acids. CDR1 is SGDLS and CDR2 is YYNGEE in the germline V gene. With 0 bases removed from V and 1 base from J, the gap between germline ends came to 5 bases. Here the CDR3 DNA reads TGTGCCAGCAGCGTAGACGGGTCCTACAATGAGCAGTTCTTC. This translates into CASSVDGSYNEQFF.